This T cell receptor beta chain originates from a study of T cell changes during pregnancy in multiple sclerosis. The trim removed 2 bases at V and 0 bases at J, leaving 0 bases unmatched. The CDR3 contains 14 residues. Per germline, CDR1 SGDLS and CDR2 YYNGEE. TCRdb keeps only in-frame clones here, not all; method: immunoSEQ multiplex PCR. The table has 35,000 to 40,000 clones, roughly 88% seen once. The TCR originated in a female donor with multiple sclerosis, enrolled in a pregnancy study. The sequencing used CD4+ T cells from peripheral blood mononuclear cells, collected before pregnancy. The rearrangement joins TRBV9 to TRBJ1-1, with 8 nucleotides matching TRBD1. CDR3 region: CASSVTGVNTEAFF. CDR3 bases: TGTGCCAGCAGCGTGACAGGGGTGAACACTGAAGCTTTCTTT.